This entry concerns a single T cell receptor beta chain. No antigen is known for it. This sample was included in a study of cytomegalovirus exposure and HLA in healthy donors. Study outcomes and limitations: The majority of CMV-associated TCR beta chains were reported as apparently HLA-restricted in a later analysis. The study put around 180 TCR beta chains on its list as cytomegalovirus-associated. Reportedly, a later analysis found an Asian-associated ancestry cluster had fewer N-insertions than the approximately 640-donor mean.

The PCR made use of 60 Vbeta and 13 Jbeta primers. Assay used: immunoSEQ multiplex PCR; TCRdb lists only in-frame clones, some missing. The table has fewer than 250,000 clones, over 60% seen once; the top ten hold about 2%. Unmatched junction bases numbered 8, after V lost 0 bases and J lost 0 bases. The V gene's germline CDR1 is SGHVS and CDR2 FNYEAQ. The CDR3 loop spans 18 amino acids. The TCR sequence derives from a male donor in good health and CMV-seronegative. The sample comprised PBMCs. The chain carries TRBV7-6 and TRBJ2-1; 7 nucleotides match TRBD2. CDR3 loop: CASSLAGTTPRSYNEQFF. In DNA form, the CDR3 reads TGTGCCAGCAGCTTAGCCGGGACTACGCCACGCTCCTACAATGAGCAGTTCTTC.